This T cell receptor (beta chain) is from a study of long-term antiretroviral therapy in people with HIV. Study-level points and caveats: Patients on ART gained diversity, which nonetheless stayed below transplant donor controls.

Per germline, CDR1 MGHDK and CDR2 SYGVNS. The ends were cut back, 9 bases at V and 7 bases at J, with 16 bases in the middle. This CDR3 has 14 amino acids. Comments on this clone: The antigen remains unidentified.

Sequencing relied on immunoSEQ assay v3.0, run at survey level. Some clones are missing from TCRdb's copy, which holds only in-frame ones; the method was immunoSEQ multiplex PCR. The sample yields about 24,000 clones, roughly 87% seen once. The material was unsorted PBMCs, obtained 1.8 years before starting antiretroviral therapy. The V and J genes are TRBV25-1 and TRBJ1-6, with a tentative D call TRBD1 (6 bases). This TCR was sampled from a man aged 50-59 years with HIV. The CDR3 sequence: CARRGGRGNSPLHF. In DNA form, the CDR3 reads TGTGCCAGACGAGGGGGACGGGGAAATTCACCCCTCCACTTT.